The 2 T cell receptor beta chains below were found in one sample sequenced in a study of cytomegalovirus exposure and HLA in healthy donors. PCR was performed using 60 Vbeta and 13 Jbeta primers. Profiling relied on immunoSEQ multiplex PCR, and the TCRdb table lists in-frame clones only, not all of them. The table has some 140,000 clones, around three fifths seen once. Sample: PBMCs. The receptors were gathered from a woman in her forties in good health and CMV-seronegative.

This clone was picked up a small number of times. This chain uses TRBV28 with TRBJ1-3; 9 bases are a match to TRBD1. Germline V gene data show CDR1 as MDHEN and CDR2 as SYDVKM. The CDR3 contains 15 residues. Trimming at V came to 1 base and at J to 4 bases, leaving 2 bases not matched to a gene. The chain's CDR3 is CASSLLGQGGNTIYF. CDR3 nucleotides: TGTGCCAGCAGTTTATTAGGACAGGGGGGAAACACCATATATTTT.

The chain uses TRBV6-5 and TRBJ2-5; 9 nucleotides align to TRBD2. The CDR3 spans 13 residues. V was pared by 6 bases and J by 2 bases, with 1 base of the junction left unmatched. Germline V CDR1 and CDR2: MNHEY, SVGAGI. The CDR3 bases are TGTGCCAGCAGGCTAGCGGGGCAAGAGACCCAGTACTTC. This gives the protein CASRLAGQETQYF.